The 25 T cell receptor beta chains listed next were all sequenced from one sample in a study of response to subunit inactivated influenza vaccine. TCRdb recomputed calls from the RT-PCR reads with MiXCR, one row per CDR3 protein. The top ten hold approximately 13% of the sample, which has hundreds of thousands of distinct CDR3 sequences, under 9% seen once. Specimen: PBMCs from blood, collected less than 30 months after vaccination. The receptors stem from a man aged 50-75 years who received an inactivated influenza vaccine.

V is TRBV12-3 or TRBV12-4 and J is TRBJ1-2, with 8 bases identical to TRBD1. The junction had 11 bases not matched to a gene; V was cut back by 10 bases and J by 4 bases. The CDR3 covers 14 residues. CDR3 DNA sequence: TGTGCCACAGGGGTGCGGGGGACAGGCTATGGCTACACCTTC. Translated, it gives CATGVRGTGYGYTF.

This clonotype was counted only a few times. V and J are TRBV6-5 and TRBJ1-6; D unresolved. With 4 bases removed from V and 8 bases from J, the gap between germline ends came to 21 bases. The V gene's germline CDR1 is MNHEY and CDR2 SVGAGI. This CDR3 is 17 amino acids long. The CDR3 DNA is TGTGCCAGCAGTTCCCCTATGGGGTCCCAGGTTGATTCACCCCTCCACTTT. Protein product: CASSSPMGSQVDSPLHF.

This clonotype was recorded a few times. This sequence joins TRBV20-1 and TRBJ2-1; tentatively, D is TRBD2 (5 bases). Germline CDR1 is DFQATT and CDR2 is SNEGSKA (reference sequence). The CDR3 consists of 16 residues. The ends were cut back, 5 bases at V and 1 base at J, with 18 bases in the middle. The CDR3 DNA reads TGCAGTGCTGCTAGACGACGGAGGAATTCCTACAATGAGCAGTTCTTC. Its translation: CSAARRRRNSYNEQFF.

The rearrangement joins TRBV15 to TRBJ2-1, with D possibly TRBD1 on 6 matching bases. The CDR3 is made up of 18 amino acids. Between the trimmed V and J ends, which lost 3 bases and 0 bases, there was a span of 18 bases. The V gene's germline CDR1 is LNHNV and CDR2 YYDKDF (reference sequence). The CDR3 here is CATSSGLTGTSSYNEQFF. CDR3 nucleotide sequence: TGTGCCACCAGCAGTGGGCTCACAGGGACGAGCTCCTACAATGAGCAGTTCTTC.

This clonotype was counted between two and nine times. At one boundary the junction diverges from the germline segment, which might be a read error. The rearrangement uses TRBV12-3 or TRBV12-4 and TRBJ1-5; 8 bases fit TRBD1. The CDR3 is 16 amino acids. As DNA, the CDR3 is TGTGCCAGCACTTTAGGACAGGGCTGGAACAATCAGCCCCAGCATTTT. Translated, it gives CASTLGQGWNNQPQHF.

This clonotype appeared many times. The CDR3 DNA is TGTGCCAGCAGCTTAGCGAGGGTAGGCTACACCTTC. Its protein is CASSLARVGYTF. The chain couples TRBV7-2 to TRBJ1-2; D is unclear. V shed 0 bases and J shed 8 bases, with 7 bases lying between them. Germline CDR1 reads SGHTA; CDR2 reads FQGNSA. This CDR3 contains 12 residues.

The rearrangement uses TRBV20-1 and TRBJ1-2, with a tentative D call TRBD1 (6 bases). The CDR3 has 12 amino acids. In germline, CDR1 is DFQATT, CDR2 SNEGSKA (reference sequence). V dropped 3 bases and J dropped 4 bases, with 9 bases sitting between them. The CDR3, as DNA: TGCAGTGCTAGTTTCAGGGGCTATGGCTACACCTTC. This encodes CSASFRGYGYTF.

The sample holds many counts of this clonotype. V and J are TRBV7-2 and TRBJ2-7, with D possibly TRBD1 on 6 matching bases. Germline CDR1 SGHTA, CDR2 FQGNSA. Between the trimmed V and J ends, which lost 5 bases and 7 bases, there was a span of 12 bases. This CDR3 comprises 12 residues. CDR3 coding DNA: TGTGCCAGCAGCACCACAGGGTGGGAGCAGTACTTC. Amino acids: CASSTTGWEQYF.

The chain combines TRBV5-1 with TRBJ1-1; D gene uncertain. V was shortened by 6 bases and J by 11 bases, with 17 bases between the two germline ends. This CDR3 contains 12 residues. Germline loops: CDR1 SGHRS, CDR2 YFSETQ. The CDR3 sequence is CASTDGYLTAFF. Here the CDR3 DNA reads TGCGCCAGCACCGACGGGTACCTAACTGCTTTCTTT.

This clonotype was found many times. The chain uses TRBV5-1 and TRBJ2-2; D gene uncertain. Germline CDR1 SGHRS, CDR2 YFSETQ. V lost 4 bases and J 1 base, leaving 11 bases between the germline ends. CDR3 size: 15 residues. This chain's CDR3 is CASSSRTGNTGELFF. The CDR3 DNA sequence: TGCGCCAGCAGCAGCAGGACGGGGAACACCGGGGAGCTGTTTTTT.

V usage is TRBV5-5 and J usage is TRBJ2-5, with D hard to call. CDR3 size: 14 residues. V dropped 5 bases and J dropped 0 bases, with 11 bases sitting between them. Germline-derived CDR1 and CDR2 are SGHKS and YYEKEE (reference sequence). The CDR3 sequence is CASRPTIDQETQYF. The CDR3 nucleotides read TGTGCCAGCAGGCCGACGATAGACCAAGAGACCCAGTACTTC.

This clonotype was seen at least ten times. The chain employs TRBV12-3 or TRBV12-4 and TRBJ2-1; no clear D gene. The CDR3 length is 16 residues. V gave up 6 bases and J gave up 1 base, with 16 bases separating them. The CDR3 here is CASSPPLRSSYNEQFF. DNA for the CDR3: TGTGCCAGCAGCCCTCCTCTGAGGAGTTCCTACAATGAGCAGTTCTTC.

The V call is TRBV30, the J call TRBJ1-2; TRBD1 might be the D (6 bases). The CDR3 is 12 residues long. V lost 5 bases to trimming and J lost 5 bases, with 12 bases between them. Germline loops: CDR1 GTSNPN, CDR2 SVGIG (reference sequence). The chain's CDR3 is CAWGGAPYGYTF. The CDR3 nucleotides read TGTGCCTGGGGGGGGGCCCCGTATGGCTACACCTTC. The full variable domain, completed using reference TRBV30 and TRBJ1-2, is SQTIHQWPATLVQPVGSPLSLECTVEGTSNPNLYWYRQAAGRGLQLLFYSVGIGQISSEVPQNLSASRPQDRQFILSSKKLLLSDSGFYLCAWGGAPYGYTFGSGTRLTVV.

The gene calls are TRBV6-1 and TRBJ1-4, with 9 bases matching TRBD1. V was pared by 6 bases and J by 4 bases, with 9 bases of the junction left unmatched. This CDR3 is 16 amino acids long. Germline-derived CDR1 and CDR2 are MNHNS and SASEGT. This CDR3 reads CASRTGQGFGNEKLFF. CDR3 bases: TGTGCCAGCAGGACGGGACAGGGCTTTGGTAATGAAAAACTGTTTTTT.

In this sample, this clonotype turned up a few times. V and J are TRBV12-3 or TRBV12-4 and TRBJ2-1; unclear D gene. The V gene lost 5 bases and the J gene lost 9 bases, with 11 bases spanning the gap. The CDR3 runs to 12 residues. CDR3 bases: TGTGCCAGCAGTCAGAAAATTGTTGAGCAGTTCTTC. Residues: CASSQKIVEQFF.

The V call is TRBV29-1, the J call TRBJ2-5; 7 nucleotides match TRBD2. Unmatched junction bases numbered 4, after V lost 6 bases and J lost 3 bases. The CDR3 has 12 residues. Germline assignment: CDR1 SQVTM and CDR2 ANQGSEA. The CDR3 is CSVGGTKETQYF. In nucleotides, the CDR3 is TGCAGCGTCGGTGGGACTAAAGAGACCCAGTACTTC.

This clonotype was seen a few times. This chain links TRBV14 with TRBJ1-1; a possible D gene is TRBD1 (5 bases). This CDR3 is 16 amino acids long. Trimming removed 6 bases from V and 0 bases from J, with 17 bases in between. Germline assignment: CDR1 SGHDN and CDR2 FVKESK. The CDR3 DNA reads TGTGCCAGCAGTTCTCTGGGGGGGACGGTGAACACTGAAGCTTTCTTT. Translating it yields CASSSLGGTVNTEAFF.

This clonotype was seen repeatedly, ten times or more. The rearrangement links TRBV3-1 to TRBJ2-4, with D maybe TRBD1 (5 bases). Germline V gene data show CDR1 as LGHDT and CDR2 as YNNKEL (reference sequence). The V end was cut by 0 bases, the J end by 3 bases, with 9 bases between. This CDR3 spans 15 amino acids. CDR3 nucleotides: TGTGCCAGCAGCCAAGATTTAGGGGACAAAAACATTCAGTACTTC. It yields the protein CASSQDLGDKNIQYF. Full variable domain (rest looked up from reference TRBV3-1 and TRBJ2-4): DTAVSQTPKYLVTQMGNDKSIKCEQNLGHDTMYWYKQDSKKFLKIMFSYNNKELIINETVPNRFSPKSPDKAHLNLHINSLELGDSAVYFCASSQDLGDKNIQYFGAGTRLSVL.

The chain employs TRBV20-1 and TRBJ1-5; D gene uncertain. The V gene lost 5 bases and the J gene lost 3 bases, with 2 bases spanning the gap. The CDR3 sequence is 10 residues long. Germline CDR1 reads DFQATT; CDR2 reads SNEGSKA (reference sequence). The CDR3 DNA reads TGCAGTGCTGACAATCAGCCCCAGCATTTT. Protein product: CSADNQPQHF.

The chain uses TRBV7-2 and TRBJ2-1, with TRBD2 matching 7 bases. The CDR3 length is 16 residues. The germline V gene has CDR1 SGHTA and CDR2 FQGNSA. J was trimmed by 8 bases and V by 6 bases; bases with no gene match: 16. The CDR3 DNA reads TGTGCCAGCAGTGGACATCCGGGACTACCGGGCGATGAGCAGTTCTTC. This codes for CASSGHPGLPGDEQFF.

This clonotype was counted a few times. The chain couples TRBV12-3 or TRBV12-4 to TRBJ2-7; perhaps TRBD2 as D (6 bases). This CDR3 contains 14 residues. The ends were cut back, 3 bases at V and 6 bases at J, with 15 bases in the middle. The CDR3 spells CASSFGGRPVEQYF. CDR3 bases: TGTGCCAGCAGTTTCGGTGGGAGGCCTGTCGAGCAGTACTTC.

In this sample, this clonotype turned up a few times. The chain joins TRBV4-2 to TRBJ2-7; 8 bases line up with TRBD1. This CDR3 comprises 15 residues. Unmatched junction bases numbered 3, after V lost 1 base and J lost 1 base. Germline CDR1 is LGHNA and CDR2 is YNFKEQ. DNA of the CDR3: TGTGCCAGCAGCCAAGGCGGGACAGGTTCCTACGAGCAGTACTTC. This translates into CASSQGGTGSYEQYF.

J is TRBJ2-3 and V is TRBV24-1; D not certain. Per germline, CDR1 KGHDR and CDR2 SFDVKD. The V and J ends lost 3 bases and 0 bases respectively, with 12 bases between them. The CDR3 consists of 16 residues. The CDR3 DNA follows: TGTGCCACCAGTGATCCTAATCCCAGTAGCACAGATACGCAGTATTTT. Translation: CATSDPNPSSTDTQYF.

This chain uses TRBV4-3 with TRBJ1-2, with 8 bases matching TRBD1. The CDR3 has 15 residues. With V trimmed by 0 bases and J by 4 bases, 4 bases remained unmatched. The germline CDR1 and CDR2 sequences are LGHNA and YSLEER. The DNA of the CDR3 is TGCGCCAGCAGCCAAGATCTACAGGGGGGCTATGGCTACACCTTC. It is translated as CASSQDLQGGYGYTF.

The chain recombines TRBV2 with TRBJ1-5, with 10 bases lining up with TRBD1. CDR1 and CDR2 (germline): SNHLY, FYNNEI. The CDR3 covers 16 residues. J was trimmed by 0 bases and V by 7 bases; bases with no gene match: 6. DNA of the CDR3: TGTGCCAGCAACGACAGGGGGCCATATAGCAATCAGCCCCAGCATTTT. Amino acids: CASNDRGPYSNQPQHF.